The T cell receptor (beta chain) under discussion was sequenced for a study of human T cells and chemical hapten exposure. The germline V gene encodes CDR1 MDHEN and CDR2 SYDVKM. V was shortened by 6 bases and J by 3 bases, with 20 bases between the two germline ends. This CDR3 is 16 amino acids long. Overall study findings and caveats: TCRs above 1 in 1000 frequency did not change with DPC sensitization.

The time point is: healthy volunteer bleed at 6 weeks. The study extracted total RNA from unfractionated whole blood. Within the library, unique molecular identifiers were attached to each individual cDNA molecule. TCRdb used MiXCR to reprocess the RACE reads, holding one entry per CDR3 protein. The sample consists of about 37,000 distinct CDR3 sequences, roughly 5% of them appearing once. In the case of this clonotype: Its target is unknown. It may be a read error: a sequence one base away is much more abundant.

Material: whole blood. The receptor was derived from a human donor in good health. Some clones in this sample may be carry-over from other donors' samples. The V call is TRBV28, the J call TRBJ1-1; D might be TRBD1 (5 bases). The CDR3 region has the DNA TGTGCCAGCAGCACCCTGCGACAGAACTGTTACACTGAAGCTTTCTTT. It encodes CASSTLRQNCYTEAFF.